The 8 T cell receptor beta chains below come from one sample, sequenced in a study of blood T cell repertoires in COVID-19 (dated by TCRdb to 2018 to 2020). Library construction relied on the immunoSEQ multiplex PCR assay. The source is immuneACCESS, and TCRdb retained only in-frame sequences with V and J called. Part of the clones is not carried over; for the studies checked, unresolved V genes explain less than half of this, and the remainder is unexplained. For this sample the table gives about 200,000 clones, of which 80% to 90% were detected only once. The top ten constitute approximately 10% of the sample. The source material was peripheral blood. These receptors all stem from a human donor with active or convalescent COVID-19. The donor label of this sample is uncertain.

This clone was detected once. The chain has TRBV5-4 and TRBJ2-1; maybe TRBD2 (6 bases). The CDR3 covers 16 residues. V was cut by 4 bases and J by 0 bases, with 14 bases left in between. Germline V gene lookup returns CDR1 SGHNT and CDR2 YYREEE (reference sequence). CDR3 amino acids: CASSRGTFSSYNEQFF. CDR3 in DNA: TGTGCCAGCAGCCGAGGGACTTTCAGCTCCTACAATGAGCAGTTCTTC.

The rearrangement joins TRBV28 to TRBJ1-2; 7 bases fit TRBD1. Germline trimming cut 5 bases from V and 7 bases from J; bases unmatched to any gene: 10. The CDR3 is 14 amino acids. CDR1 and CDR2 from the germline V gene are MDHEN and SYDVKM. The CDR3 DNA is TGTGCCAGCAGTATAACAGGGGTATCTAGTGGCTACACCTTC. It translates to CASSITGVSSGYTF.

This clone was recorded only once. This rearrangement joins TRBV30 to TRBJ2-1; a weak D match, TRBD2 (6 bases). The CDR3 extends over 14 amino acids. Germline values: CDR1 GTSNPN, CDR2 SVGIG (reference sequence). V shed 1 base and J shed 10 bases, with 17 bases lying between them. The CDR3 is CAWSETGAFWEQFF. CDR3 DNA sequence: TGTGCCTGGAGTGAGACGGGAGCTTTCTGGGAGCAGTTCTTC.

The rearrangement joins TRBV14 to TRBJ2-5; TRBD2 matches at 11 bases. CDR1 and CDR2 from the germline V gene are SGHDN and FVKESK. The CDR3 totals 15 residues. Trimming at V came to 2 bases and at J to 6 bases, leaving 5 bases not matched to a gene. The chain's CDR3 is CASSQLAGGGQTQYF. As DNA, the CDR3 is TGTGCCAGCAGCCAACTAGCGGGAGGAGGGCAGACCCAGTACTTC.

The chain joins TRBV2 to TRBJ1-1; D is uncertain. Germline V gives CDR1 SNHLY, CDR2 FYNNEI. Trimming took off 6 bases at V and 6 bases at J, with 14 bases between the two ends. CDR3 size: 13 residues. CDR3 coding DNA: TGTGCCAGCAGAGCGACGGTACGGTCTGAAGCTTTCTTT. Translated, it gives CASRATVRSEAFF.

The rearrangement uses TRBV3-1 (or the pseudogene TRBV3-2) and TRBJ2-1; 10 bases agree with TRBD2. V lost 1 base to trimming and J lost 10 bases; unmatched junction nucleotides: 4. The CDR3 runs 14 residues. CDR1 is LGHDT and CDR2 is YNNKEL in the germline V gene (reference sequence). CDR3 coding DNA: TGTGCCAGCAGCCAAGTAGCGGGACTAGCGGAGCAGTTCTTC. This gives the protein CASSQVAGLAEQFF.

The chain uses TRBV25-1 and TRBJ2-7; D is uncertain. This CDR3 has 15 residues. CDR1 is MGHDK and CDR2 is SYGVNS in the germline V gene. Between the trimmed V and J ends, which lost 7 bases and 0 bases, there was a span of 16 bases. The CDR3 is CASTLSGPSSYEQYF. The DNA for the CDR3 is TGTGCCAGCACCCTTTCTGGTCCGAGCTCCTACGAGCAGTACTTC.

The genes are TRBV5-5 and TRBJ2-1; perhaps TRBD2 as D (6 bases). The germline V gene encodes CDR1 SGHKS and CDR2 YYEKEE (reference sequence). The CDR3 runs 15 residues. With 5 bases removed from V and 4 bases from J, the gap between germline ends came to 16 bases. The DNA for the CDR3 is TGTGCCAGCAGTCCTGGAGGTAGCGGTTACAATGAGCAGTTCTTC. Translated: CASSPGGSGYNEQFF.